The clone carrying this TCR beta chain was detected only once. Its matching antigen is unknown. This sample was taken from a study of T cell responses to AZD1222 COVID-19 vaccine. In germline, CDR1 is SGHRS, CDR2 YFSETQ. The CDR3 length is 14 residues. The V gene end was trimmed by 3 bases and the J gene end by 6 bases; junction bases not matched to a gene: 4. General study findings and limits: At 160-218 and 743-854, vaccine-associated CD4 TCRs were dominant, and they spanned spike. Clonal diversity was possibly underestimated, and the donors were mostly white British, with more females. Reportedly, close to half of spike-specific TCRs are directed against unmutated variant regions.

The assay was immunoSEQ multiplex PCR, and TCRdb's table has in-frame clones only and misses some. The table records around 100,000 clones, approximately 91% of them present only once. The TCR originated in an adult in good health. The specimen comprised peripheral blood, sampled on day 0 of AZD1222 vaccination. V gene TRBV5-1 combines with J gene TRBJ2-1, with 9 bases aligning to TRBD2. The CDR3 protein is CASSSLTSGNEQFF. For the CDR3, the DNA is TGCGCCAGCAGCTCCTTGACTAGCGGCAATGAGCAGTTCTTC.